This T cell receptor (beta chain) was observed in a study of response to subunit inactivated influenza vaccine. Study results and limitations: Authors proposed each seasonal influenza vaccination draws in few new T cells.

Points on this clonotype: The antigen is undetermined.

MiXCR, applied by TCRdb to the RT-PCR reads, yields one record per CDR3 protein. This sample carries roughly 650,000 distinct CDR3 sequences, about a sixth of them seen once, and the ten largest clones take around a tenth. The V end lost 8 bases, the J end lost 6 bases, and 11 bases lay between the germline ends. From germline, CDR1 is MGHDK and CDR2 SYGVNS. The CDR3 is 13 amino acids. The V call is TRBV25-1, the J call TRBJ1-6; D might be TRBD1 (5 bases). The source of this sequence is a man in his forties or fifties who received an inactivated influenza vaccine. The source was PBMCs from blood, collected 11 to 12 days after vaccination. The CDR3, as DNA: TGTGCCAGCGGAAAGACAGTTAATTCACCCCTCCACTTT. The encoded protein is CASGKTVNSPLHF.